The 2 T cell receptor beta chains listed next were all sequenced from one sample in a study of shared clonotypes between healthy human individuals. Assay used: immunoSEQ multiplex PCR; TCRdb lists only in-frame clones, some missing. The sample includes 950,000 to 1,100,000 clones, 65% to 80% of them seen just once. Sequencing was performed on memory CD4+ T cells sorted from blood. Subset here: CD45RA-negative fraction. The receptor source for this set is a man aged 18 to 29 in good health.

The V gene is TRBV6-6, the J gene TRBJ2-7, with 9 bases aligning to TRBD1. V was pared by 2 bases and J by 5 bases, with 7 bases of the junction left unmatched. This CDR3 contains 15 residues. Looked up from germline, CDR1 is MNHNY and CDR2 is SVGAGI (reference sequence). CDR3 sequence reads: CASSYGQGRSDEQYF. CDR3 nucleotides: TGTGCCAGCAGTTACGGACAGGGGAGGAGTGACGAGCAGTACTTC.

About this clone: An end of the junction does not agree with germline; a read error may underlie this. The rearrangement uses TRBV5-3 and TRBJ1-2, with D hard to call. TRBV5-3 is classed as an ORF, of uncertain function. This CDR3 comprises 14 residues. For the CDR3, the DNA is TGTGCCAGCAGCTTGGCCATGGATAACTATGGCTACACCTTC. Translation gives CASSLAMDNYGYTF.